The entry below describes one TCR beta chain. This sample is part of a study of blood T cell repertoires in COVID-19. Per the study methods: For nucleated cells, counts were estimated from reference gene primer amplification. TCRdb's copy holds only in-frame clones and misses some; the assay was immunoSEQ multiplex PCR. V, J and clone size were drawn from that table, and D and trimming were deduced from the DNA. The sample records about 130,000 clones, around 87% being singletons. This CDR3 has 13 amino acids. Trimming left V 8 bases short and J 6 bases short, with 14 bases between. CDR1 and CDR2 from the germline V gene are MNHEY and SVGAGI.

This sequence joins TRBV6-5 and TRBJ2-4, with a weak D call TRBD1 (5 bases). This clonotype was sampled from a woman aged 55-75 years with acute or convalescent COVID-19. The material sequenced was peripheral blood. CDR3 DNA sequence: TGTGCCAGCGTAGAAGGGGTGGCAAACATTCAGTACTTC. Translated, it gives CASVEGVANIQYF.